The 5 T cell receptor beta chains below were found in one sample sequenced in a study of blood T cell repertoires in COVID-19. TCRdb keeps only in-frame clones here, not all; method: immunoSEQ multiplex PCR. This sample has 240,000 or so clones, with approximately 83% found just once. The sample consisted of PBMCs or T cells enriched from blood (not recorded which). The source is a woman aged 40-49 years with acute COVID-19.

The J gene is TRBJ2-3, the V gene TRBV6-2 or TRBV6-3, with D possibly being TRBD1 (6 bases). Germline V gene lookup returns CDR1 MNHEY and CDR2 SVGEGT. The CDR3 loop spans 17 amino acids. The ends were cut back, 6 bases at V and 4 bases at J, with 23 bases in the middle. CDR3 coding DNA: TGTGCCAGCAGCCAACCACCACAGGGTAAGGGGTCAGATACGCAGTATTTT. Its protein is CASSQPPQGKGSDTQYF.

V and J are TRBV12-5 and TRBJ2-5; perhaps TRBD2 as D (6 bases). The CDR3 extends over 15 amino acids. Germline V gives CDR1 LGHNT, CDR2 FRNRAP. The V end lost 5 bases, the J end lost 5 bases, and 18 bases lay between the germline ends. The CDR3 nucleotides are TGTGCTAGTGGTCTCGGTGGAGGGGCGATGGAGACCCAGTACTTC. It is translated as CASGLGGGAMETQYF.

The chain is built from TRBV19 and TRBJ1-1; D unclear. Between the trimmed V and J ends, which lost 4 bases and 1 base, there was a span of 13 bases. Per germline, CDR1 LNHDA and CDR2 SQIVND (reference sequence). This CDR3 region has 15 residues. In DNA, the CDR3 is TGTGCCAGTAGTAGAGACGTCAACAGGAACACTGAAGCTTTCTTT. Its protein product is CASSRDVNRNTEAFF.

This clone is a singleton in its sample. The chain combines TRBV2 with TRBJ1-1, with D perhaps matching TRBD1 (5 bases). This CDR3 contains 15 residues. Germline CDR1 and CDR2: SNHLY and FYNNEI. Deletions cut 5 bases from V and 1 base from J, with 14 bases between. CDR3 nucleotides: TGTGCCAGCAGTTCCCCAGGGTTCGGGAACACTGAAGCTTTCTTT. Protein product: CASSSPGFGNTEAFF.

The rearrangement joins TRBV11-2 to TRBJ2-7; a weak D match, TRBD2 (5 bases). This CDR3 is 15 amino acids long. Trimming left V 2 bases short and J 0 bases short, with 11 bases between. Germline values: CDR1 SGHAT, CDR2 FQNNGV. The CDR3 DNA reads TGTGCCAGCAGCTTATCTCGTGGGAGCTCCTACGAGCAGTACTTC. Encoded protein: CASSLSRGSSYEQYF.